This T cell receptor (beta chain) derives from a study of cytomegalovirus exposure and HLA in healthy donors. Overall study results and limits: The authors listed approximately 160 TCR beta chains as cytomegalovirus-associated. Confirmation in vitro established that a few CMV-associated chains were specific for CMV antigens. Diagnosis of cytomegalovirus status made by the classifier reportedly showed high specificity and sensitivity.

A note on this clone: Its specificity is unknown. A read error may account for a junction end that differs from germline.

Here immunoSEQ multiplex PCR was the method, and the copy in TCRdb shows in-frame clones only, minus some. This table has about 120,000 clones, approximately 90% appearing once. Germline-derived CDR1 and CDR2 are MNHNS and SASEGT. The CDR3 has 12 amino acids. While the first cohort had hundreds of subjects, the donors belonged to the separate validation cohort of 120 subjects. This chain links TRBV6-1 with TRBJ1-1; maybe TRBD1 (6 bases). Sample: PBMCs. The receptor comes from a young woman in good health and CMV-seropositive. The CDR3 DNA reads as TGTGCCAGTAGTGGAGGGGGAACTGAAGCTTTCTTT. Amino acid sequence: CASSGGGTEAFF.